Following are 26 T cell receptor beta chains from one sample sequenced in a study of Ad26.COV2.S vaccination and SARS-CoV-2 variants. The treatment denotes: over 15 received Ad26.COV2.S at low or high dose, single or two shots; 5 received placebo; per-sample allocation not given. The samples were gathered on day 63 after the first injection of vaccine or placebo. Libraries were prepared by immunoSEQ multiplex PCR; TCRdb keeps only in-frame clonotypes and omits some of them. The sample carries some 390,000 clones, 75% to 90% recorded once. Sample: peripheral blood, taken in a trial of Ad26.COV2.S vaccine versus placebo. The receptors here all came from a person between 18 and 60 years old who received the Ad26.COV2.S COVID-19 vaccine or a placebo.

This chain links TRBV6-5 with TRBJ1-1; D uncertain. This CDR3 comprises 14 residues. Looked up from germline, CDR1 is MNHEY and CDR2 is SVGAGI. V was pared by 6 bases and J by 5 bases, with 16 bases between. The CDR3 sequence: CASRRQVGGTEAFF. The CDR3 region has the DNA TGTGCCAGCAGACGGCAGGTGGGTGGGACTGAAGCTTTCTTT.

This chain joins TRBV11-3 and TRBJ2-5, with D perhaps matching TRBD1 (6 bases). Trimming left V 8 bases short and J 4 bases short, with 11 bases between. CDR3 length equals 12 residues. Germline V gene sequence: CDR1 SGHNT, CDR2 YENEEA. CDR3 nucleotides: TGTGCCAGCCGTACAGGGCTAGAGACCCAGTACTTC. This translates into CASRTGLETQYF.

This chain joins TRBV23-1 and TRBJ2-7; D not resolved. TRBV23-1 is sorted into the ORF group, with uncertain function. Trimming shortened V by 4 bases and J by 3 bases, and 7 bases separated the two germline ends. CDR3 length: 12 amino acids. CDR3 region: CASSRKFYEQYF. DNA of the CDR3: TGCGCCAGCAGTCGAAAATTCTACGAGCAGTACTTC.

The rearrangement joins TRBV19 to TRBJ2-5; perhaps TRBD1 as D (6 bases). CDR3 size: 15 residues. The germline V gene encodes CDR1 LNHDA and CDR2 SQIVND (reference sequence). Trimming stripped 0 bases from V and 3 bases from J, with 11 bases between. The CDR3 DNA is TGTGCCAGTAGTATAGACCACACAGGGAAAGAGACCCAGTACTTC. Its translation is CASSIDHTGKETQYF.

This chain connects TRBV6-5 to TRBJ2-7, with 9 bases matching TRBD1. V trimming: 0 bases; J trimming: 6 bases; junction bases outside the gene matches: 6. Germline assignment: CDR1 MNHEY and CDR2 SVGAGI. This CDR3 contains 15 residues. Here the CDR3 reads CASSYSITGGGEQYF. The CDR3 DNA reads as TGTGCCAGCAGTTACTCGATTACAGGGGGCGGCGAGCAGTACTTC.

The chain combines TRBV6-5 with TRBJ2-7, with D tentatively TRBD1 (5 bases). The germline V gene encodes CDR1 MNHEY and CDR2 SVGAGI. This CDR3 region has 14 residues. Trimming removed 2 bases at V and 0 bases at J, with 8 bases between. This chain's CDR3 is CASSYRQHSYEQYF. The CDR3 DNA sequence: TGTGCCAGCAGTTACAGACAGCACTCCTACGAGCAGTACTTC.

DNA of the CDR3: TGTGCCAGCAGCTTTATTGGGGCTGAAGCTTTCTTT. Amino acid sequence: CASSFIGAEAFF. The gene calls are TRBV7-9 and TRBJ1-1, with no clear D. There are 12 residues in the CDR3. V lost 3 bases and J 6 bases, leaving 8 bases between the germline ends. Germline V gene lookup returns CDR1 SEHNR and CDR2 FQNEAQ (reference sequence).

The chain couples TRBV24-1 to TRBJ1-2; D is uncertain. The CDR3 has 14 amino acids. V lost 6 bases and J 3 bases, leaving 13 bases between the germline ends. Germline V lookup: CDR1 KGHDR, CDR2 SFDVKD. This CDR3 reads CATSSEGWDYGYTF. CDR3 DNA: TGTGCCACCAGTTCTGAGGGATGGGACTATGGCTACACCTTC.

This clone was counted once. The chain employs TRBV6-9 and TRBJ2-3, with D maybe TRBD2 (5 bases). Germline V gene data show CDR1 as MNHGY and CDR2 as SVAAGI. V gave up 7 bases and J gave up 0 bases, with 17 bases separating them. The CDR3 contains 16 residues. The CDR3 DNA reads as TGTGCCAGCACCAGGCAGCGGAAGCCTAGCACAGATACGCAGTATTTT. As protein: CASTRQRKPSTDTQYF.

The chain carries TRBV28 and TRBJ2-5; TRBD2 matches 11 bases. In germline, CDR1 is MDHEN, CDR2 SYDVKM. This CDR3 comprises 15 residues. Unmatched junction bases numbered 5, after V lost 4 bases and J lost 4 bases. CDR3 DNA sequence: TGTGCCAGCAGTTGGGAACTAGCGGGAGCAGAGACCCAGTACTTC. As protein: CASSWELAGAETQYF.

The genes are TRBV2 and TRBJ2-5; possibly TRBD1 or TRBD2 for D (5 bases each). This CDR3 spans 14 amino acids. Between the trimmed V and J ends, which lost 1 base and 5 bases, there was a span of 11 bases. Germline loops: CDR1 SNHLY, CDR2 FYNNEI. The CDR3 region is CASSEGGLGETQYF. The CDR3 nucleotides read TGTGCCAGCAGTGAAGGGGGGTTAGGGGAGACCCAGTACTTC.

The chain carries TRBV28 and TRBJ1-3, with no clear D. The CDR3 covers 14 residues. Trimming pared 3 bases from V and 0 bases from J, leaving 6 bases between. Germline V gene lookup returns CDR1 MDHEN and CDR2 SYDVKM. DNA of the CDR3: TGTGCCAGCAGTTTTTCCTACTCTGGAAACACCATATATTTT. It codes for CASSFSYSGNTIYF.

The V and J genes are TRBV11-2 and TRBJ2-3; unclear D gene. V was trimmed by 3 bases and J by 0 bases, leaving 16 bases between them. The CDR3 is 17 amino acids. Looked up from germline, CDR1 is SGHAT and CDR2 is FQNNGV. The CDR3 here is CASSFRTRSTSTDTQYF. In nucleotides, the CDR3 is TGTGCCAGCAGCTTCCGCACCCGTTCGACTAGCACAGATACGCAGTATTTT.

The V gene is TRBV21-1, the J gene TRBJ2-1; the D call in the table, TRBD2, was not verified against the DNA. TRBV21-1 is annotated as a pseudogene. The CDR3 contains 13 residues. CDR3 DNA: TGTGCCAGCAGACTAGAGTTCTACAATGAGCAGTTCTTC. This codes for CASRLEFYNEQFF.

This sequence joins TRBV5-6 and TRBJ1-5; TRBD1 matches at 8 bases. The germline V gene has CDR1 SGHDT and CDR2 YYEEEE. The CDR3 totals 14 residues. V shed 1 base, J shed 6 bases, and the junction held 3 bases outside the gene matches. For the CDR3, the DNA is TGTGCCAGCAGCTTGTGGCAGGGGGCTCAGCCCCAGCATTTT. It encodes CASSLWQGAQPQHF. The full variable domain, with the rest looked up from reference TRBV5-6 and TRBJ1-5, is DAGVTQSPTHLIKTRGQQVTLRCSPKSGHDTVSWYQQALGQGPQFIFQYYEEEERQRGNFPDRFSGHQFPNYSSELNVNALLLGDSALYLCASSLWQGAQPQHFGDGTRLSIL.

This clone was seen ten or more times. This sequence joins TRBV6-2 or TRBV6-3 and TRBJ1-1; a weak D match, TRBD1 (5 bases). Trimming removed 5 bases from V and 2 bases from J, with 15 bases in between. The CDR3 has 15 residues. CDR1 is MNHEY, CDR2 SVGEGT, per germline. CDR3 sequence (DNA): TGTGCCAGCAGTGCGGGTCGACAGACAAACACTGAAGCTTTCTTT. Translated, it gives CASSAGRQTNTEAFF.

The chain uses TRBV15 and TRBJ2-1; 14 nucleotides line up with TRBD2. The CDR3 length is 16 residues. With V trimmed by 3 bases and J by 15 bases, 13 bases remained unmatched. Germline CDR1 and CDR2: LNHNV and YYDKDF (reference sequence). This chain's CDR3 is CATSRETGTSGSSLFF. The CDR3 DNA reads TGTGCCACCAGCAGGGAGACCGGGACTAGCGGGAGCAGCTTGTTCTTC.

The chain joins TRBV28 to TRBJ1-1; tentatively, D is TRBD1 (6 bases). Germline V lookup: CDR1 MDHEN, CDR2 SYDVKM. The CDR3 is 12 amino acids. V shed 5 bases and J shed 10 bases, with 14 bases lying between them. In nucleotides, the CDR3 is TGTGCCAGCAGTAAAATACAGGGCTCAGCTTTCTTT. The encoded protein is CASSKIQGSAFF. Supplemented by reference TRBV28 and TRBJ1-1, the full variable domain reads DVKVTQSSRYLVKRTGEKVFLECVQDMDHENMFWYRQDPGLGLRLIYFSYDVKMKEKGDIPEGYSVSREKKERFSLILESASTNQTSMYLCASSKIQGSAFFGQGTRLTVV.

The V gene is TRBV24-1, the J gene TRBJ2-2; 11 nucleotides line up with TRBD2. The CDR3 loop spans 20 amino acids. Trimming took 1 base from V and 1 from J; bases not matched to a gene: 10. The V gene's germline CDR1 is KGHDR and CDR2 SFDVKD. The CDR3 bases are TGTGCCACCAGTGATTTTTGGGAAAGGGGGACTAGCGGGAACACCGGGGAGCTGTTTTTT. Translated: CATSDFWERGTSGNTGELFF.

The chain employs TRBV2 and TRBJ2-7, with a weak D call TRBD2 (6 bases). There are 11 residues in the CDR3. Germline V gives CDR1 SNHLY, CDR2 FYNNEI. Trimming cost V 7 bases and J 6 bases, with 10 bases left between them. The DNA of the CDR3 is TGTGCCAGCACCGGGGGAGTCGAGCAGTACTTC. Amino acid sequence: CASTGGVEQYF.

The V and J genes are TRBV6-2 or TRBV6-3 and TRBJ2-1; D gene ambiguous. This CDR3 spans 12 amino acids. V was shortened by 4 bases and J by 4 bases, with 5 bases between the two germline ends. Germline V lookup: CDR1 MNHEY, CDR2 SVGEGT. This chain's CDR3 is CASSSGYNEQFF. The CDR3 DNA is TGTGCCAGCAGTTCAGGATACAATGAGCAGTTCTTC.

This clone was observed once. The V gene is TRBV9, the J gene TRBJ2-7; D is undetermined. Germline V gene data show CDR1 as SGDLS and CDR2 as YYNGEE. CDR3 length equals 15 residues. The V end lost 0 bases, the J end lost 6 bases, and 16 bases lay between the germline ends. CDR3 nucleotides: TGTGCCAGCAGCGTAGGTGGAGAGGCGAGGAGCGAGCAGTACTTC. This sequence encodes CASSVGGEARSEQYF. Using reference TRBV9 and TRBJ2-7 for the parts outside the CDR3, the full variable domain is DSGVTQTPKHLITATGQRVTLRCSPRSGDLSVYWYQQSLDQGLQFLIQYYNGEERAKGNILERFSAQQFPDLHSELNLSSLELGDSALYFCASSVGGEARSEQYFGPGTRLTVT.

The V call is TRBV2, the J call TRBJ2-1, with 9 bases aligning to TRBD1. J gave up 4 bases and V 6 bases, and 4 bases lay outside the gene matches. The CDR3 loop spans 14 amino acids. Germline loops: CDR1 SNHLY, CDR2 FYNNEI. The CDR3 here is CASSRTGVYNEQFF. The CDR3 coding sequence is TGTGCCAGCAGCAGGACAGGGGTTTACAATGAGCAGTTCTTC. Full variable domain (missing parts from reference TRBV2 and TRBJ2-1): EPEVTQTPSHQVTQMGQEVILRCVPISNHLYFYWYRQILGQKVEFLVSFYNNEISEKSEIFDDQFSVERPDGSNFTLKIRSTKLEDSAMYFCASSRTGVYNEQFFGPGTRLTVL.

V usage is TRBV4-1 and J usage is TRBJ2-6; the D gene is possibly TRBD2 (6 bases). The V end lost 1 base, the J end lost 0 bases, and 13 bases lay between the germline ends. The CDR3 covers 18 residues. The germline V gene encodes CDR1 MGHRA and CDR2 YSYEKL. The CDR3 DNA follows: TGCGCCAGCAGCCAAGGCGTCCGGGAGCGCTCTGGGGCCAACGTCCTGACTTTC. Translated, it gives CASSQGVRERSGANVLTF.

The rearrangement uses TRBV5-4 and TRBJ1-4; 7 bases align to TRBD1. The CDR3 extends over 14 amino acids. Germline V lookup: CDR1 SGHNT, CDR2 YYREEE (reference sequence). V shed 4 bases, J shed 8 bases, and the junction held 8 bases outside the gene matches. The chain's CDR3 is CASSKTGQGEKLFF. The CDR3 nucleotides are TGTGCCAGCAGCAAGACAGGGCAAGGGGAAAAACTGTTTTTT.

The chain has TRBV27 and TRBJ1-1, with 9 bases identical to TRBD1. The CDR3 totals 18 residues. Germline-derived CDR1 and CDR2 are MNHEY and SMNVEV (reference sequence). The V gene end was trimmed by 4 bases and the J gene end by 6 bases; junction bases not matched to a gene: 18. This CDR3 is CASSSEPGQGPERAEAFF. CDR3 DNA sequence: TGTGCCAGCAGTTCCGAGCCGGGACAGGGCCCTGAGAGGGCTGAAGCTTTCTTT.